Following are 13 T cell receptor beta chains from one sample sequenced in a study of T cell responses to AZD1222 COVID-19 vaccine. This table comes from immunoSEQ multiplex PCR, and its TCRdb copy is limited to in-frame clones, with some not included. The sample holds over 85,000 clones, approximately 90% seen once. This sample comprised peripheral blood, obtained on day 0 of AZD1222 vaccination. These receptors came from an adult in good health.

The V call is TRBV6-5, the J call TRBJ1-1, with D hard to call. The germline V gene has CDR1 MNHEY and CDR2 SVGAGI. This CDR3 has 11 amino acids. V was pared by 6 bases and J by 7 bases, with 9 bases between. Written as DNA, the CDR3 is TGTGCCAGCAGCCATTATAATGAAGCTTTCTTT. It codes for CASSHYNEAFF.

The CDR3 spells CARTRGGDTEAFF. The CDR3 DNA reads as TGTGCCAGGACTAGGGGTGGGGACACTGAAGCTTTCTTT. The gene calls are TRBV2 and TRBJ1-1, with TRBD1 as a possible D gene (5 bases). The V gene lost 9 bases and the J gene lost 3 bases, with 14 bases spanning the gap. CDR1 SNHLY and CDR2 FYNNEI come from the germline V gene. The CDR3 totals 13 residues. Supplemented by reference TRBV2 and TRBJ1-1, the full variable domain reads EPEVTQTPSHQVTQMGQEVILRCVPISNHLYFYWYRQILGQKVEFLVSFYNNEISEKSEIFDDQFSVERPDGSNFTLKIRSTKLEDSAMYFCARTRGGDTEAFFGQGTRLTVV.

The chain is built from TRBV18 and TRBJ2-7; possibly TRBD1 or TRBD2 for D (5 bases each). The CDR3 has 14 amino acids. Deletions cut 3 bases from V and 2 bases from J, with 11 bases between. Looked up from germline, CDR1 is KGHSH and CDR2 is LQKENI. The CDR3 DNA follows: TGTGCCAGCTCACCTGGTCAGGGAGCCTACGAGCAGTACTTC. Translation: CASSPGQGAYEQYF. Using reference TRBV18 and TRBJ2-7 for the parts outside the CDR3, the full variable domain is NAGVMQNPRHLVRRRGQEARLRCSPMKGHSHVYWYRQLPEEGLKFMVYLQKENIIDESGMPKERFSAEFPKEGPSILRIQQVVRGDSAAYFCASSPGQGAYEQYFGPGTRLTVT.

The rearrangement uses TRBV6-5 and TRBJ1-5; D may be TRBD1 (5 bases). Trimming stripped 5 bases from V and 2 bases from J, with 10 bases between. From germline, CDR1 is MNHEY and CDR2 SVGAGI. The CDR3 loop spans 14 amino acids. Here the CDR3 reads CASSIRGGNQPQHF. CDR3 coding DNA: TGTGCCAGCAGTATCCGGGGCGGCAATCAGCCCCAGCATTTT.

V is TRBV6-5 and J is TRBJ2-1; the D is unclear. V lost 0 bases, J lost 7 bases, and 13 bases lay in between. Germline CDR1 reads MNHEY; CDR2 reads SVGAGI. The CDR3 loop spans 15 amino acids. The CDR3 reads CASSYSPQPGNEQFF. The CDR3, as DNA: TGTGCCAGCAGTTACTCCCCCCAGCCCGGGAATGAGCAGTTCTTC.

V usage is TRBV28 and J usage is TRBJ1-3; tentatively, D is TRBD1 (6 bases). Germline V gives CDR1 MDHEN, CDR2 SYDVKM. The CDR3 runs to 14 residues. Trimming took off 6 bases at V and 3 bases at J, with 12 bases between the two ends. The CDR3: CASSLWGHGNTIYF. The CDR3 bases are TGTGCCAGCAGCCTCTGGGGGCATGGAAACACCATATATTTT.

Here the CDR3 reads CASSFFLAAQPEQFF. The CDR3 DNA follows: TGTGCCAGCAGTTTCTTTCTAGCGGCTCAACCGGAGCAGTTCTTC. The V gene is TRBV28, the J gene TRBJ2-1; 7 nucleotides line up with TRBD2. From germline, CDR1 is MDHEN and CDR2 SYDVKM. V trimming: 3 bases; J trimming: 10 bases; junction bases outside the gene matches: 12. The CDR3 runs to 15 residues.

The V and J genes are TRBV7-2 and TRBJ1-6, with D uncertain. V was cut by 5 bases and J by 8 bases, with 10 bases left in between. Germline-derived CDR1 and CDR2 are SGHTA and FQGNSA. The CDR3 covers 13 residues. In nucleotides, the CDR3 is TGTGCCAGCAGCCCCCTGACGGATTCACCCCTCCACTTT. It translates to CASSPLTDSPLHF.

The chain combines TRBV6-5 with TRBJ1-5; D is unclear. With 6 bases removed from V and 8 bases from J, the gap between germline ends came to 17 bases. The germline V gene encodes CDR1 MNHEY and CDR2 SVGAGI. The CDR3 totals 14 residues. The CDR3 spells CASSFMGWGEPQHF. In DNA form, the CDR3 reads TGTGCCAGCAGCTTTATGGGTTGGGGTGAGCCCCAGCATTTT.

CDR3 sequence reads: CASSVDGREYNEQFF. The CDR3, as DNA: TGTGCCAGCAGCGTAGACGGGAGGGAGTACAATGAGCAGTTCTTC. The V gene is TRBV9, the J gene TRBJ2-1, with TRBD2 matching over 8 bases. The junction had 3 bases not matched to a gene; V was cut back by 0 bases and J by 4 bases. The CDR3 sequence is 15 residues long. Germline CDR1 and CDR2: SGDLS and YYNGEE.

The rearrangement links TRBV2 to TRBJ1-1; D ambiguous. This CDR3 comprises 13 residues. V dropped 4 bases and J dropped 1 base, with 7 bases sitting between them. Germline-derived CDR1 and CDR2 are SNHLY and FYNNEI. CDR3 in DNA: TGTGCCAGCAGTGCCGATTCGAACACTGAAGCTTTCTTT. Translated, it gives CASSADSNTEAFF.

The chain carries TRBV28 and TRBJ1-1; D gene ambiguous. The germline V gene has CDR1 MDHEN and CDR2 SYDVKM. The CDR3 sequence is 14 residues long. The V end lost 4 bases, the J end lost 3 bases, and 12 bases lay between the germline ends. CDR3 sequence reads: CASSSHHTDTEAFF. The CDR3 nucleotides are TGTGCCAGCAGTTCCCACCACACGGACACTGAAGCTTTCTTT. The full variable domain, completed using reference TRBV28 and TRBJ1-1, is DVKVTQSSRYLVKRTGEKVFLECVQDMDHENMFWYRQDPGLGLRLIYFSYDVKMKEKGDIPEGYSVSREKKERFSLILESASTNQTSMYLCASSSHHTDTEAFFGQGTRLTVV.

Comments on this clone: Sequence at one end of the junction differs from germline and may be a read error. CDR3: CASSLNTEAFF. CDR3 nucleotide sequence: TGTGCCAGCAGCTTGAATACTGAAGCTTTCTTT. The genes are TRBV5-4 and TRBJ1-1, with unresolved D. Germline CDR1 SGHNT, CDR2 YYREEE (reference sequence). The CDR3 has 11 amino acids.